This TCR beta chain appears in the sequencing data of a study of blood T cell repertoires in COVID-19. Across the study: The samples span acute and convalescent COVID-19 from the United States, Italy and Spain.

As handled by the study authors: For nucleated cells, counts were estimated from reference gene primer amplification. Data came from immunoSEQ multiplex PCR; TCRdb stores just in-frame clones and leaves some out. V, J and clone size are those of that table, while D and trimming were read from the DNA. The sample consists of under 250,000 clones, 75% to 85% of them appearing once. The V end lost 2 bases, the J end lost 5 bases, and 10 bases lay between the germline ends. This CDR3 is built from 12 residues. Germline V lookup: CDR1 GTSNPN, CDR2 SVGIG (reference sequence). This study enrolled people aged about 18 to 100 from around 25 US geographic areas.

Sequencing input: PBMCs or T cells enriched from blood (not recorded which). This TCR derives from a young man with acute COVID-19. The chain has TRBV30 and TRBJ2-7; D unresolved. CDR3 sequence: CAWSRQVDEQYF. The CDR3 DNA is TGTGCCTGGAGTCGGCAGGTTGACGAGCAGTACTTC. Based on the CDR3 plus reference TRBV30 and TRBJ2-7, the full variable domain is SQTIHQWPATLVQPVGSPLSLECTVEGTSNPNLYWYRQAAGRGLQLLFYSVGIGQISSEVPQNLSASRPQDRQFILSSKKLLLSDSGFYLCAWSRQVDEQYFGPGTRLTVT.